This T cell receptor (beta chain) was documented in a study of Ad26.COV2.S vaccination and SARS-CoV-2 variants. Study context: Recipients of Ad26.COV2.S got it intramuscularly, once or twice 56 days apart.

Of note for this clone: The antigen is unknown.

Treatment of the sample: some 20 received Ad26.COV2.S at low or high dose, single or two shots; 5 received placebo; per-sample allocation not given. Each sample was drawn 63 days after the first injection (of vaccine or placebo). Based in Boston, the donor was an adult of 18-55 years. Regarding the study as a whole: Placebo and vaccine recipients had non-spike TCR breadth that was similar.

Sequencing used immunoSEQ multiplex PCR; TCRdb keeps in-frame clones, though not all of them. The data contain hundreds of thousands of clones, around 90% of them seen just once; the ten biggest clones take up 9% to 15%. This sample comprised peripheral blood, obtained in a trial of Ad26.COV2.S vaccine versus placebo. The source is a person aged 18-60 years who received the Ad26.COV2.S COVID-19 vaccine or a placebo.

This CDR3 reads CASSPTIAAVYNEQFF. The CDR3, as DNA: TGTGCCAGCAGCCCTACAATAGCGGCAGTTTACAATGAGCAGTTCTTC. The chain joins TRBV6-2 or TRBV6-3 to TRBJ2-1; possibly TRBD2 for D (6 bases). With 6 bases removed from V and 4 bases from J, the gap between germline ends came to 19 bases. This CDR3 comprises 16 residues. Germline V gene data show CDR1 as MNHEY and CDR2 as SVGEGT.